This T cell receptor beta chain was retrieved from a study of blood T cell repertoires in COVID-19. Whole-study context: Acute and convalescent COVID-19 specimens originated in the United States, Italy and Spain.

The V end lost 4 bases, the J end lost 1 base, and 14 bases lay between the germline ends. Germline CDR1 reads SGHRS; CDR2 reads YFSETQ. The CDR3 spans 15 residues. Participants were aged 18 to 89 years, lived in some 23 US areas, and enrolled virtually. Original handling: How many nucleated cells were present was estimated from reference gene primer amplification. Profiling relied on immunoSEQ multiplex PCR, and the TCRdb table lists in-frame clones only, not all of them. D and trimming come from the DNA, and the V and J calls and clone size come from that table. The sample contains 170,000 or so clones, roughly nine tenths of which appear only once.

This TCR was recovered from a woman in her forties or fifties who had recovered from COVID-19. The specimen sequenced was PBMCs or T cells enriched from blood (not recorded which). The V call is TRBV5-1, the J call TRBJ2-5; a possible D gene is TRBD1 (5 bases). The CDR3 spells CASSVHLDSQETQYF. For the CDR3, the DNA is TGCGCCAGCAGCGTTCACCTCGACAGCCAAGAGACCCAGTACTTC. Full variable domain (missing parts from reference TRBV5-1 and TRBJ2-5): KAGVTQTPRYLIKTRGQQVTLSCSPISGHRSVSWYQQTPGQGLQFLFEYFSETQRNKGNFPGRFSGRQFSNSRSEMNVSTLELGDSALYLCASSVHLDSQETQYFGPGTRLLVL.